The 26 T cell receptor beta chains listed next were all sequenced from one sample in a study of T cells in Graves' hyperthyroidism and ophthalmopathy. Amplification of TCR beta CDR3 regions was performed using RNA transcripts as template. In the first-round RT-PCR of the TCR CDR3, the HTBI primer set was used. MiXCR was run by TCRdb on the multiplex PCR reads, yielding one entry per CDR3 protein. The profile shows fewer than 350,000 distinct CDR3 sequences, nearly 15% of them singletons. Sequencing was carried out using blood. These receptors were obtained from a woman in her forties or fifties with Graves' hyperthyroidism that later progressed to Graves' ophthalmopathy.

There are many counts of this clonotype. The gene calls are TRBV5-1 and TRBJ2-4; D call uncertain. The V gene lost 5 bases and the J gene lost 1 base, with 7 bases spanning the gap. This CDR3 is 13 amino acids long. Germline V gene data show CDR1 as SGHRS and CDR2 as YFSETQ. CDR3 nucleotide sequence: TGCGCCAGCAGATTAGGGGCCAAAAACATTCAGTACTTC. Residues: CASRLGAKNIQYF.

This clonotype was seen repeatedly, ten times or more. The J gene is TRBJ1-2, the V gene TRBV6-2 or TRBV6-3; 7 nucleotides agree with TRBD1. J lost 4 bases, V lost 10 bases, and 6 bases had no gene match. The CDR3 sequence is 12 residues long. The germline V gene has CDR1 MNHEY and CDR2 SVGEGT. The CDR3: CATGRDSYGYTF. In DNA form, the CDR3 reads TGTGCCACCGGCCGGGACAGCTATGGCTACACCTTC.

This clonotype has a handful of counts. V usage is TRBV7-9 and J usage is TRBJ1-3; D is perhaps TRBD1 (5 bases). V was cut by 8 bases and J by 7 bases, with 18 bases left in between. The length of the CDR3 is 14 residues. Germline loops: CDR1 SEHNR, CDR2 FQNEAQ (reference sequence). CDR3 residues: CASYRDPGWNTIYF. DNA for the CDR3: TGTGCCAGCTACCGGGACCCCGGGTGGAACACCATATATTTT.

The chain couples TRBV2 to TRBJ2-1, with D unresolved. There are 16 residues in the CDR3. V was clipped by 5 bases and J by 0 bases, with 14 bases between them. Germline CDR1 reads SNHLY; CDR2 reads FYNNEI. The CDR3, as DNA: TGTGCCAGCAGTCTGACGGAGACCAGCTCCTACAATGAGCAGTTCTTC. Its protein is CASSLTETSSYNEQFF. Based on the CDR3 plus reference TRBV2 and TRBJ2-1, the full variable domain is EPEVTQTPSHQVTQMGQEVILRCVPISNHLYFYWYRQILGQKVEFLVSFYNNEISEKSEIFDDQFSVERPDGSNFTLKIRSTKLEDSAMYFCASSLTETSSYNEQFFGPGTRLTVL.

This chain connects TRBV30 to TRBJ2-5; possibly TRBD2 for D (6 bases). The CDR3 is made up of 14 amino acids. CDR1 and CDR2 (germline): GTSNPN, SVGIG (reference sequence). V was trimmed by 8 bases and J by 4 bases, leaving 20 bases between them. This chain's CDR3 is CAVYGGFGPETQYF. The CDR3, as DNA: TGTGCCGTTTACGGGGGTTTCGGCCCAGAGACCCAGTACTTC.

The gene calls are TRBV4-1 and TRBJ2-7; TRBD2 agrees at 9 bases. V shed 5 bases and J 2 bases; nucleotides not matched to a gene: 13. Germline assignment: CDR1 MGHRA and CDR2 YSYEKL. This CDR3 spans 17 amino acids. The CDR3 here is CASSGMGSPSGTYEQYF. As DNA, the CDR3 is TGCGCCAGCAGCGGAATGGGCTCACCTAGCGGGACCTACGAGCAGTACTTC.

This clonotype was counted many times. The rearrangement links TRBV18 to TRBJ2-2; TRBD1 aligns across 12 bases. The germline V gene encodes CDR1 KGHSH and CDR2 LQKENI. With V trimmed by 2 bases and J by 4 bases, 2 bases remained unmatched. The CDR3 runs 16 residues. The CDR3 sequence is CASSPGTGGGTGELFF. CDR3 bases: TGTGCCAGCTCACCAGGGACAGGGGGCGGCACCGGGGAGCTGTTTTTT.

This clonotype was recorded many times. Here the CDR3 DNA reads TGCAGTGCTAGTCCCCGACTAGCGGGACGGTTTGAGCAGTTCTTC. It codes for CSASPRLAGRFEQFF. V usage is TRBV20-1 and J usage is TRBJ2-1, with 11 bases identical to TRBD2. The junction had 10 bases not matched to a gene; V was cut back by 3 bases and J by 9 bases. The CDR3 length is 15 residues. CDR1 and CDR2 (germline): DFQATT, SNEGSKA (reference sequence).

This clonotype was observed many times. The chain has TRBV7-8 and TRBJ1-2; D unresolved. This CDR3 has 15 residues. The V gene's germline CDR1 is SGHVS and CDR2 FQNEAQ. V was shortened by 0 bases and J by 5 bases, with 13 bases between the two germline ends. As DNA, the CDR3 is TGTGCCAGCAGCTTAGCATCTGGGTTTGGGTATGGCTACACCTTC. It encodes CASSLASGFGYGYTF.

This clonotype appeared many times. This rearrangement joins TRBV12-3 or TRBV12-4 to TRBJ2-1, with TRBD2 matching over 12 bases. This CDR3 has 20 residues. After removal of 8 bases from V and 1 base from J, the junction contained 18 bases not matched to a gene. The CDR3 DNA sequence: TGTGCCAGCGTCCAGGGGCTAGCGGGAGGGTTTCTTGAATCCTACAATGAGCAGTTCTTC. This encodes CASVQGLAGGFLESYNEQFF.

The chain uses TRBV5-1 and TRBJ1-1, with TRBD1 identical over 7 bases. The CDR3 runs 15 residues. The V and J ends lost 2 bases and 4 bases, in that order; junction bases with no gene match: 8. Germline-derived CDR1 and CDR2 are SGHRS and YFSETQ. For the CDR3, the DNA is TGCGCCAGCAGCTTCTTTGACAGGGACCTCACTGAAGCTTTCTTT. It translates to CASSFFDRDLTEAFF.

The sample holds many counts of this clonotype. The chain employs TRBV25-1 and TRBJ1-2; D unresolved. The germline V gene encodes CDR1 MGHDK and CDR2 SYGVNS. The V end was cut by 6 bases, the J end by 0 bases, with 8 bases between. CDR3 size: 13 residues. CDR3 loop: CASRLSPNYGYTF. The CDR3 DNA sequence: TGTGCCAGCAGGCTGAGTCCTAACTATGGCTACACCTTC.

V is TRBV19 and J is TRBJ1-2; D remains unclear. The germline CDR1 and CDR2 sequences are LNHDA and SQIVND (reference sequence). The CDR3 length is 13 residues. V lost 0 bases to trimming and J lost 7 bases, with 9 bases between them. The CDR3 is CASSIEIYRGYTF. The CDR3 coding sequence is TGTGCCAGTAGTATAGAAATCTACCGTGGCTACACCTTC. The full variable domain, completed using reference TRBV19 and TRBJ1-2, is DGGITQSPKYLFRKEGQNVTLSCEQNLNHDAMYWYRQDPGQGLRLIYYSQIVNDFQKGDIAEGYSVSREKKESFPLTVTSAQKNPTAFYLCASSIEIYRGYTFGSGTRLTVV.

The J gene is TRBJ1-5, the V gene TRBV19; TRBD1 might be the D (5 bases). Trimming took off 10 bases at V and 2 bases at J, with 18 bases between the two ends. CDR3 length equals 15 residues. The germline gives CDR1 LNHDA, CDR2 SQIVND (reference sequence). The CDR3 reads CATPRGFSGNQPQHF. CDR3 bases: TGTGCCACTCCTAGGGGATTCAGTGGCAATCAGCCCCAGCATTTT.

The CDR3 DNA is TGTGCCAGCTCACCCCCTAGCGGGAGTAGGAATGAGCAGTTCTTC. Translated: CASSPPSGSRNEQFF. The chain couples TRBV18 to TRBJ2-1; 10 nucleotides line up with TRBD2. This CDR3 has 15 amino acids. Germline lookup yields CDR1 KGHSH and CDR2 LQKENI. With 3 bases clipped from V and 7 bases from J, the junction kept 6 bases outside the gene matches.

CDR3 coding DNA: TGTGCCAGCAGCTCCTTGACGGGGGCCAACTATGGCTACACCTTC. It is translated as CASSSLTGANYGYTF. The chain has TRBV5-6 and TRBJ1-2, with a tentative D call TRBD1 (6 bases). The V gene's germline CDR1 is SGHDT and CDR2 YYEEEE. Trimming shortened V by 3 bases and J by 2 bases, and 14 bases separated the two germline ends. The CDR3 totals 15 residues.

With regard to this clonotype: Since a much larger clone is just one base distant, this may be a read error. The CDR3 is CASSINTMNTEASF. CDR3 in DNA: TGCGCCAGCAGCATAAATACCATGAACACTGAAGCTTCCTTT. This chain links TRBV5-1 with TRBJ1-1; D not resolved. Germline V gene data show CDR1 as SGHRS and CDR2 as YFSETQ. The CDR3 contains 14 residues.

This clonotype was seen repeatedly, ten times or more. The chain uses TRBV2 and TRBJ1-5, with 8 bases fitting TRBD1. Germline CDR1 is SNHLY and CDR2 is FYNNEI. The J segment lost 1 base and the V segment lost 6 bases, leaving 5 bases of the junction unmatched. This CDR3 region has 15 residues. The CDR3 here is CASSGQGMSNQPQHF. The CDR3 nucleotides are TGTGCCAGCAGCGGACAGGGTATGAGCAATCAGCCCCAGCATTTT.

This clonotype was found many times. The chain links TRBV6-2 or TRBV6-3 to TRBJ2-1; 9 nucleotides agree with TRBD2. CDR1 is MNHEY, CDR2 SVGEGT, per germline. The CDR3 contains 17 residues. V gave up 3 bases and J gave up 4 bases; unmatched junction bases: 10. The CDR3 is CASSYQIAGVAYNEQFF. The DNA for the CDR3 is TGTGCCAGCAGTTATCAGATAGCGGGAGTAGCTTACAATGAGCAGTTCTTC.

This clonotype was found many times. The gene calls are TRBV11-1 and TRBJ2-1; perhaps D is TRBD1 or TRBD2 (5 bases each). Germline lookup yields CDR1 SGHAT and CDR2 FQDESV (reference sequence). There are 18 residues in the CDR3. V gave up 4 bases and J gave up 0 bases, with 19 bases separating them. The CDR3 is CASSSSQGVASSYNEQFF. CDR3 DNA: TGTGCCAGCAGCTCCTCTCAGGGAGTAGCAAGCTCCTACAATGAGCAGTTCTTC. The complete variable domain, with remaining parts taken from reference TRBV11-1 and TRBJ2-1, reads EAEVAQSPRYKITEKSQAVAFWCDPISGHATLYWYRQILGQGPELLVQFQDESVVDDSQLPKDRFSAERLKGVDSTLKIQPAELGDSAMYLCASSSSQGVASSYNEQFFGPGTRLTVL.

This clonotype appeared many times. The chain couples TRBV9 to TRBJ1-1, with D possibly being TRBD1 (5 bases). This CDR3 spans 15 amino acids. The germline V gene has CDR1 SGDLS and CDR2 YYNGEE. V lost 0 bases and J lost 3, with 12 bases in between. This CDR3 reads CASSVGWGLDTEAFF. CDR3 in DNA: TGTGCCAGCAGCGTAGGATGGGGCTTGGACACTGAAGCTTTCTTT. The complete variable domain, with remaining parts taken from reference TRBV9 and TRBJ1-1, reads DSGVTQTPKHLITATGQRVTLRCSPRSGDLSVYWYQQSLDQGLQFLIQYYNGEERAKGNILERFSAQQFPDLHSELNLSSLELGDSALYFCASSVGWGLDTEAFFGQGTRLTVV.

This CDR3 reads CASSLGTNFMNTEAFF. The CDR3 DNA is TGTGCCAGCAGCCTCGGGACAAACTTCATGAACACTGAAGCTTTCTTT. This chain joins TRBV3-1 and TRBJ1-1; possibly TRBD1 for D (6 bases). Trimming pared 4 bases from V and 0 bases from J, leaving 15 bases between. Germline-derived CDR1 and CDR2 are LGHDT and YNNKEL (reference sequence). The CDR3 is 16 residues long.

This clonotype occurred a few times. The chain links TRBV20-1 to TRBJ2-7; 14 bases agree with TRBD2. The CDR3 runs to 15 residues. Per the germline V gene, CDR1 is DFQATT and CDR2 is SNEGSKA (reference sequence). V lost 0 bases, J lost 4 bases, and 2 bases stayed unmatched. The chain's CDR3 is CSARDGLAGGYEQYF. The CDR3 DNA reads TGCAGTGCTAGAGATGGACTAGCGGGGGGTTACGAGCAGTACTTC.

At least ten counts were recorded for this clonotype. The chain combines TRBV27 with TRBJ1-2; D is unresolved. This CDR3 has 14 amino acids. Trimming removed 6 bases at V and 0 bases at J, with 11 bases between. Germline V gives CDR1 MNHEY, CDR2 SMNVEV (reference sequence). CDR3 loop: CASSPPLTNYGYTF. In DNA form, the CDR3 reads TGTGCCAGCAGCCCCCCCTTAACTAACTATGGCTACACCTTC.

This clonotype was recorded at least ten times. The rearrangement joins TRBV7-3 to TRBJ1-1, with a tentative D call TRBD1 (6 bases). The CDR3 consists of 12 residues. V lost 2 bases and J lost 7, with 8 bases in between. Germline assignment: CDR1 SGHTA and CDR2 FQGTGA. CDR3: CASSLQGNEAFF. DNA of the CDR3: TGTGCCAGCAGCTTACAGGGGAATGAAGCTTTCTTT.

A few counts support this clonotype. V and J are TRBV9 and TRBJ2-1, with D tentatively TRBD2 (6 bases). Trimming stripped 2 bases from V and 7 bases from J, with 16 bases between. This CDR3 spans 15 amino acids. Germline V CDR1 and CDR2: SGDLS, YYNGEE. CDR3: CASSVGAARGNEQFF. The CDR3 coding sequence is TGTGCCAGCAGCGTCGGGGCGGCCCGGGGGAATGAGCAGTTCTTC.